The 2 T cell receptor beta chains reported below all come from one sample, sequenced in a study of T cells in Graves' hyperthyroidism and ophthalmopathy. RNA transcripts yielded amplified TCR beta CDR3 regions. When the TCR CDR3 underwent first-round RT-PCR, the HTBI primer set was used. TCRdb reprocessed the multiplex PCR reads via MiXCR and lists one record per CDR3 protein. This table holds around 420,000 distinct CDR3 sequences, approximately 14% found once. The sample was blood. These receptors all stem from a woman under 30 with Graves' hyperthyroidism.

At least ten counts were recorded for this clonotype. The CDR3 spells CASSMTGRGETQYF. The CDR3 DNA reads TGTGCCAGCAGCATGACAGGGCGAGGGGAGACCCAGTACTTC. V gene TRBV28 combines with J gene TRBJ2-5, with 7 bases aligning to TRBD1. Trimming at V came to 6 bases and at J to 5 bases, leaving 9 bases not matched to a gene. Germline V gives CDR1 MDHEN, CDR2 SYDVKM. This CDR3 has 14 amino acids.

This clonotype was detected many times. The chain couples TRBV6-5 to TRBJ2-3, with D perhaps matching TRBD1 (5 bases). This CDR3 is built from 15 residues. Germline CDR1 and CDR2: MNHEY and SVGAGI. The V end lost 2 bases, the J end lost 6 bases, and 15 bases lay between the germline ends. The CDR3 sequence is CASSYRGRAGDTQYF. CDR3 nucleotide sequence: TGTGCCAGCAGTTACAGAGGCAGGGCTGGTGATACGCAGTATTTT.